This T cell receptor beta chain was captured by sequencing in a study of cytomegalovirus exposure and HLA in healthy donors. V shed 4 bases and J 9 bases; nucleotides not matched to a gene: 5. The CDR3 spans 15 residues. From germline, CDR1 is MNHEY and CDR2 SMNVEV (reference sequence). Sequenced by immunoSEQ multiplex PCR; TCRdb stores in-frame clones only, minus some. The sample holds 260,000 or so clones, around 87% seen once. Notes on the study in general: In vitro, a few CMV-associated chains proved specific for CMV antigens.

This clone was recorded only once. Its cognate antigen is unknown. The chain joins TRBV27 to TRBJ2-1; 14 bases are a match to TRBD2. This TCR was recovered from a man younger than 35 in good health and CMV-seronegative. The sample was PBMCs. As DNA, the CDR3 is TGTGCCAGCAGTTCGACTAGCGGGAGGGTTGGTGAGCAGTTCTTC. It codes for CASSSTSGRVGEQFF.